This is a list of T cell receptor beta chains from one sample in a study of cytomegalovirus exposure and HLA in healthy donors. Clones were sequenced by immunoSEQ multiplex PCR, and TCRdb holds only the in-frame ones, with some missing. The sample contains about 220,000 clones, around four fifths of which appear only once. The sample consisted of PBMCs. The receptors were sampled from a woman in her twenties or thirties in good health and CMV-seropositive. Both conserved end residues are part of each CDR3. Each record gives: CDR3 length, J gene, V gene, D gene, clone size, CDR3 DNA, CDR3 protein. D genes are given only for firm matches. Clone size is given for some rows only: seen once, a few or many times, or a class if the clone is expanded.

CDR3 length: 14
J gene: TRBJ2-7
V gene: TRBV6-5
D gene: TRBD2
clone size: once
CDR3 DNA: TGTGCCAGCAGGCCGGGACTAGCGTCCTACGAGCAGTACTTC
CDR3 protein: CASRPGLASYEQYF

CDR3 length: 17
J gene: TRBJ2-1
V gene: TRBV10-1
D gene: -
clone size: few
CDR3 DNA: TGCGCCAGCAGTAGGGAAGTCGGGATAGTGTCCTACAATGAGCAGTTCTTC
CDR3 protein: CASSREVGIVSYNEQFF

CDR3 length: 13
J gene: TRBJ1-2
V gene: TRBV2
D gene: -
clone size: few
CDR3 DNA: TGTGCCAGCAGTGGACGAGAGAACTATGGCTACACCTTC
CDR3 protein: CASSGRENYGYTF

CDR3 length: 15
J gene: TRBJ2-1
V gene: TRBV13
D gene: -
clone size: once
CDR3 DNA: TGTGCCAGCCGCCGATGGGTTACGGACTACAATGAGCAGTTCTTC
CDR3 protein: CASRRWVTDYNEQFF

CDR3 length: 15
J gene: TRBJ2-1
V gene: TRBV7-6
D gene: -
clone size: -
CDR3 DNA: TGTGCCAGCAGCCACCCACAGGGCTCCTACAATGAGCAGTTCTTC
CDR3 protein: CASSHPQGSYNEQFF

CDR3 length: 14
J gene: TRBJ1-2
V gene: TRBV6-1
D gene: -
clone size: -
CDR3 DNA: TGTGCCAGCAGTGATACAGGGAAAGAACATGGCTACACCTTC
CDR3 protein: CASSDTGKEHGYTF

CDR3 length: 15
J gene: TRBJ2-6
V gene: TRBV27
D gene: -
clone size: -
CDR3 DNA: TGTGCCAGCAGTTTAAGGGGGGCTGGGGCCAACGTCCTGACTTTC
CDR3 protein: CASSLRGAGANVLTF

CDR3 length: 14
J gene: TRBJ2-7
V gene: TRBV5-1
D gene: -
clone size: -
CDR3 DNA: TGCGCCAGCAGCTTGGCAGGGAGAGCTGACGAGCAGTACTTC
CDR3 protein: CASSLAGRADEQYF

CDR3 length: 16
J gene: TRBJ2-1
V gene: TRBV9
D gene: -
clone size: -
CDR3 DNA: TGTGCCAGCAGCCCTTGGGCCGCCGCCTCCTACAATGAGCAGTTCTTC
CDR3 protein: CASSPWAAASYNEQFF

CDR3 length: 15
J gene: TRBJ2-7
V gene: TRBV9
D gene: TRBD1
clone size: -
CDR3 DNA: TGTGCCAGCAGCGAAGCAGGGGGCGCCTCCTACGAGCAGTACTTC
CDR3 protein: CASSEAGGASYEQYF

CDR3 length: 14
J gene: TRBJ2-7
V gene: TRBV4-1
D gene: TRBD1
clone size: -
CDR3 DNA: TGCGCCAGCAGCCTGGGACAGAACAACTACGAGCAGTACTTC
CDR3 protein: CASSLGQNNYEQYF

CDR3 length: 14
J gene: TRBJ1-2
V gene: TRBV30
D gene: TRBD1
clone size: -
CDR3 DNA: TGTGCCTGGAGTTTCACAGGGGGATCCTATGGCTACACCTTC
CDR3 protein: CAWSFTGGSYGYTF

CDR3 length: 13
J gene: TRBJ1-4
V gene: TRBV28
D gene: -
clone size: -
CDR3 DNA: TGTGCCAGCAGTCCCTCGGGGCAGGGGCAACTGTTTTTT
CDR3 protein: CASSPSGQGQLFF

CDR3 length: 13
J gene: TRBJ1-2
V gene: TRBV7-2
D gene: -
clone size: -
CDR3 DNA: TGTGCCAGCAGCTTAAACGAGGGGGGCGGCTACACCTTC
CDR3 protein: CASSLNEGGGYTF

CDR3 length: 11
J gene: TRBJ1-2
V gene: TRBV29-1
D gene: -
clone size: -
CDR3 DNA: TGCAGCGTCATTTGGACAGAGGGCTACACCTTC
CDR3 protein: CSVIWTEGYTF

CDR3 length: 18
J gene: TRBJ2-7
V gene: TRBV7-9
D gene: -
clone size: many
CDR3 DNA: TGTGCCAGCAGCTTAGTTGGACTCAGAACCCTCCCTACGTACGAGCAGTACTTC
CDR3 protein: CASSLVGLRTLPTYEQYF

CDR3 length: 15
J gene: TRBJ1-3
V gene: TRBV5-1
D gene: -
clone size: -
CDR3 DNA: TGCGCCAGCAGCTTGGAGGGGGGCTCTGGAAACACCATATATTTT
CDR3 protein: CASSLEGGSGNTIYF